The T cell receptor (beta chain) under discussion was sequenced for a study of early T cells in non-severe SARS-CoV-2 infection. Turning to the study itself: Sequencing was performed on bulk RNA from unsorted whole blood, leaving chains unpaired.

Germline lookup yields CDR1 SNHLY and CDR2 FYNNEI. V was shortened by 7 bases and J by 4 bases, with 11 bases between the two germline ends. CDR3 size: 13 residues. The sample holds many counts of this clonotype. Individual cDNA molecules received unique molecular identifiers during library preparation. One entry per CDR3 protein results from TCRdb running MiXCR on the 5' RACE reads. The sample carries about 83,000 distinct CDR3 sequences, around 9.3% recorded once. This specimen consisted of whole blood, obtained at baseline. This TCR came from an adult who was a healthcare worker with PCR-confirmed SARS-CoV-2 infection or an uninfected control (not recorded which). The chain has TRBV2 and TRBJ1-5; D perhaps matches TRBD1 (6 bases). The CDR3 nucleotides are TGTGCCAGCAAGGGGCAGGGGAATCAGCCCCAGCATTTT. This gives the protein CASKGQGNQPQHF.